Listed here are 28 T cell receptor beta chains from one sample, sequenced in a study of Graves' ophthalmopathy and Graves' hyperthyroidism. The authors amplified TCR beta CDR3 regions, and they did so from RNA transcripts for repertoire sequencing. After a first-round RT-PCR with HTBI primers, a second-round multiplex PCR was run. TCRdb re-analysed the multiplex PCR reads in MiXCR, keeping a single row per CDR3 protein. In the table there are about 500,000 distinct CDR3 sequences, approximately 15% of which are singletons. Sequenced input: blood. These receptors were collected from a woman aged 25 to 39 with Graves' ophthalmopathy.

At least ten counts were recorded for this clonotype. V and J are TRBV20-1 and TRBJ2-7; 10 bases line up with TRBD1. The CDR3 loop spans 13 amino acids. Germline V gene data show CDR1 as DFQATT and CDR2 as SNEGSKA (reference sequence). Germline trimming cut 5 bases from V and 4 bases from J; bases unmatched to any gene: 5. The CDR3 reads CSADGTGEYEQYF. The CDR3 DNA reads TGCAGTGCTGACGGGACAGGGGAGTACGAGCAGTACTTC.

This clonotype was detected ten times or more. V is TRBV20-1 and J is TRBJ1-1, with D possibly TRBD1 on 6 matching bases. V lost 2 bases and J 7 bases, leaving 20 bases between the germline ends. From germline, CDR1 is DFQATT and CDR2 SNEGSKA (reference sequence). There are 15 residues in the CDR3. The CDR3 loop reads CSARRVGGVAVEAFF. CDR3 nucleotide sequence: TGCAGTGCTAGACGGGTGGGGGGCGTGGCAGTTGAAGCTTTCTTT.

This clonotype was detected many times. The rearrangement links TRBV29-1 to TRBJ1-1; possible D gene TRBD1, 6 bases. With 8 bases removed from V and 4 bases from J, the gap between germline ends came to 23 bases. The CDR3 length is 15 residues. Germline V gives CDR1 SQVTM, CDR2 ANQGSEA. The CDR3 DNA follows: TGCAGCTCGCGGGCGGACAGCGGGTCCCTCACTGAAGCTTTCTTT. This gives the protein CSSRADSGSLTEAFF.

This chain uses TRBV6-1 with TRBJ1-2, with D perhaps TRBD1 (5 bases). Trimming pared 8 bases from V and 8 bases from J, leaving 15 bases between. The germline gives CDR1 MNHNS, CDR2 SASEGT. The CDR3 is 12 residues long. The DNA for the CDR3 is TGTGCCAGCGCCGGGACGGATGTGGGCTACACCTTC. Its translation: CASAGTDVGYTF.

The sample holds many counts of this clonotype. This rearrangement joins TRBV7-2 to TRBJ2-4; maybe TRBD2 (6 bases). V shed 0 bases and J shed 7 bases, with 16 bases lying between them. The CDR3 spans 16 residues. Germline loops: CDR1 SGHTA, CDR2 FQGNSA. The CDR3 nucleotides are TGTGCCAGCAGCTTAGCGCGGAACGGGGGAAGGAACATTCAGTACTTC. The encoded protein is CASSLARNGGRNIQYF.

This clonotype was counted between two and nine times. The chain is built from TRBV3-1 and TRBJ1-1; 7 bases match TRBD1. The germline V gene has CDR1 LGHDT and CDR2 YNNKEL (reference sequence). The V and J ends lost 1 base and 5 bases, in that order; junction bases with no gene match: 7. The CDR3 is 15 residues long. The DNA of the CDR3 is TGTGCCAGCAGCCAAGGCAGGGGGATGAGGACTGAAGCTTTCTTT. This encodes CASSQGRGMRTEAFF.

This clonotype has at least ten counts. This chain joins TRBV28 and TRBJ1-2; D gene unclear. Germline CDR1 MDHEN, CDR2 SYDVKM. Trimming removed 6 bases from V and 4 bases from J, with 15 bases in between. This CDR3 comprises 14 residues. The CDR3 loop is CASRNEIRSYGYTF. The DNA for the CDR3 is TGTGCCAGCAGGAACGAGATAAGGTCCTATGGCTACACCTTC.

This clonotype was observed many times. The chain couples TRBV5-1 to TRBJ1-1; the D is unclear. CDR3 length: 14 residues. The V gene lost 0 bases and the J gene lost 3 bases, with 9 bases spanning the gap. Germline CDR1 and CDR2: SGHRS and YFSETQ. CDR3 region: CASSLGQFDTEAFF. The DNA for the CDR3 is TGCGCCAGCAGCTTGGGGCAGTTCGACACTGAAGCTTTCTTT.

This chain connects TRBV20-1 to TRBJ2-2; possibly TRBD1 for D (5 bases). Germline values: CDR1 DFQATT, CDR2 SNEGSKA (reference sequence). The ends were cut back, 6 bases at V and 8 bases at J, with 16 bases in the middle. This CDR3 comprises 13 residues. CDR3 DNA: TGCAGTGCCCTGGGGCTAGTGACGGGGGAGCTGTTTTTT. Its translation: CSALGLVTGELFF.

This clonotype has ten or more counts. This sequence joins TRBV10-3 and TRBJ1-1, with D unresolved. The CDR3 contains 15 residues. Germline lookup yields CDR1 ENHRY and CDR2 SYGVKD. V lost 5 bases and J 7 bases, leaving 20 bases between the germline ends. CDR3 amino acids: CAISRGGTNLGEAFF. DNA of the CDR3: TGTGCCATCAGTCGGGGAGGTACAAATTTAGGTGAAGCTTTCTTT.

The rearrangement joins TRBV30 to TRBJ1-1; D is undetermined. The CDR3 runs 10 residues. The germline V gene has CDR1 GTSNPN and CDR2 SVGIG (reference sequence). The germline V and J ends were trimmed by 5 bases and 5 bases, with 6 bases remaining between them. The CDR3 region is CAWPGTEAFF. CDR3 sequence (DNA): TGTGCCTGGCCGGGAACTGAAGCTTTCTTT.

This clonotype came up many times. This chain uses TRBV4-1 with TRBJ2-2, with D uncertain. V was trimmed by 4 bases and J by 4 bases, leaving 13 bases between them. CDR3 length equals 15 residues. Germline lookup yields CDR1 MGHRA and CDR2 YSYEKL. CDR3 in amino acids: CASSPSGVGTGELFF. The CDR3 bases are TGCGCCAGCAGCCCGTCGGGCGTCGGCACCGGGGAGCTGTTTTTT.

At least ten counts were recorded for this clonotype. CDR3 DNA sequence: TGTGCCAGCAGTGGGACAGCAGATCAGCCCCAGCATTTT. Its protein is CASSGTADQPQHF. The chain has TRBV12-3 or TRBV12-4 and TRBJ1-5; 7 bases are a match to TRBD1. J gave up 5 bases and V 5 bases, and 3 bases lay outside the gene matches. There are 13 residues in the CDR3.

This clonotype was counted ten times or more. The J gene is TRBJ2-7, the V gene TRBV11-3; D is ambiguous. The CDR3 has 13 amino acids. Germline V CDR1 and CDR2: SGHNT, YENEEA. The germline V and J ends were trimmed by 4 bases and 5 bases, with 12 bases remaining between them. The CDR3 here is CASSSPQTHEQYF. The CDR3 DNA follows: TGTGCCAGCAGCTCCCCGCAAACCCACGAGCAGTACTTC.

This clonotype occurred a few times. The V call is TRBV11-1, the J call TRBJ1-1, with 12 bases matching TRBD1. The CDR3 totals 17 residues. Unmatched junction bases numbered 8, after V lost 3 bases and J lost 3 bases. The V gene's germline CDR1 is SGHAT and CDR2 FQDESV (reference sequence). The DNA for the CDR3 is TGTGCCAGCAGCTTCCGGGGACAGGGGGCGGCGTACACTGAAGCTTTCTTT. Translating it yields CASSFRGQGAAYTEAFF.

This clonotype was seen repeatedly, ten times or more. The chain couples TRBV6-1 to TRBJ2-2; D unclear. The length of the CDR3 is 10 residues. V lost 8 bases and J lost 7, with 5 bases in between. The germline gives CDR1 MNHNS, CDR2 SASEGT. The CDR3 protein is CASAVGELFF. The CDR3 nucleotides read TGTGCCAGCGCAGTCGGGGAGCTGTTTTTT.

This chain links TRBV7-2 with TRBJ2-5; D is unclear. V was clipped by 2 bases and J by 4 bases, with 11 bases between them. Germline CDR1 reads SGHTA; CDR2 reads FQGNSA. The CDR3 is 14 residues long. The DNA of the CDR3 is TGTGCCAGCAGCTTAAGTATACATTCAGAGACCCAGTACTTC. Its translation is CASSLSIHSETQYF.

This clonotype was picked up many times. This sequence joins TRBV12-3 or TRBV12-4 and TRBJ2-2; no clear D gene. This CDR3 region has 13 residues. V lost 7 bases and J 6 bases, leaving 12 bases between the germline ends. The CDR3 loop reads CASTKVRAGELFF. CDR3 DNA: TGTGCCAGCACCAAAGTCAGAGCCGGGGAGCTGTTTTTT.

The chain joins TRBV7-9 to TRBJ2-7; D call uncertain. The CDR3 is made up of 13 amino acids. The V gene's germline CDR1 is SEHNR and CDR2 FQNEAQ (reference sequence). Between the trimmed V and J ends, which lost 5 bases and 2 bases, there was a span of 10 bases. The CDR3 here is CASSNGATYEQYF. The DNA for the CDR3 is TGTGCCAGCAGCAACGGTGCGACCTACGAGCAGTACTTC.

As to this clonotype: Just one base apart from a much larger clone, this may be a read error. The chain employs TRBV13 and TRBJ2-7; D may correspond to TRBD1 or TRBD2 (5 bases each). Germline V gene data show CDR1 as PRHDT and CDR2 as FYEKMQ (reference sequence). V lost 4 bases and J 0 bases, leaving 13 bases between the germline ends. The CDR3 consists of 15 residues. The CDR3 loop reads CASSSPGPSSYEQYV. The CDR3 DNA reads TGTGCCAGCAGCTCTCCGGGACCCAGCTCCTACGAGCAGTACGTC.

This clonotype was counted ten times or more. The V call is TRBV28, the J call TRBJ1-3; D is possibly TRBD1 (5 bases). The germline V and J ends were trimmed by 6 bases and 4 bases, with 10 bases remaining between them. The V gene's germline CDR1 is MDHEN and CDR2 SYDVKM. CDR3 length: 13 amino acids. CDR3: CASSQGYGNTIYF. CDR3 nucleotides: TGTGCCAGCAGCCAGGGTTACGGAAACACCATATATTTT.

This clonotype came up many times. The J gene is TRBJ1-2, the V gene TRBV6-1; D gene unclear. Trimming stripped 6 bases from V and 8 bases from J, with 10 bases between. CDR3 size: 11 residues. CDR1 is MNHNS, CDR2 SASEGT, per germline. In DNA, the CDR3 is TGTGCCAGCAGGGTAGTGGAAGGCTACACCTTC. Its protein product is CASRVVEGYTF.

This clonotype was observed a few times. This may stem from a read error, because a much larger clone lies one nucleotide away. This chain connects TRBV7-2 to TRBJ2-5; 7 bases match TRBD2. The CDR3 length is 11 residues. CDR1 and CDR2 from the germline V gene are SGHTA and FQGNSA. The CDR3: CASSREETKYF. Here the CDR3 DNA reads TGTGCCAGCAGCCGGGAGGAGACCAAGTACTTC.

This clonotype has at least ten counts. This sequence joins TRBV6-5 and TRBJ2-7, with 7 bases that match TRBD1. Germline CDR1 and CDR2: MNHEY and SVGAGI. The CDR3 is 12 amino acids. Unmatched junction bases numbered 8, after V lost 6 bases and J lost 9 bases. CDR3 coding DNA: TGTGCCAGCAGCAAAACAGGGGTGGGGCAGTACTTC. Encoded protein: CASSKTGVGQYF.

This clonotype was seen ten or more times. A read error may produce the germline difference seen at one junction end. The chain has TRBV28 and TRBJ2-7, with D perhaps TRBD2 (6 bases). Per the germline V gene, CDR1 is MDHEN and CDR2 is SYDVKM. This CDR3 is built from 14 residues. In DNA, the CDR3 is TGTGCCAGCAGGGGACGGGACTCAGCCTACGAGCAGCACTTC. This sequence encodes CASRGRDSAYEQHF. Supplemented by reference TRBV28 and TRBJ2-7, the full variable domain reads DVKVTQSSRYLVKRTGEKVFLECVQDMDHENMFWYRQDPGLGLRLIYFSYDVKMKEKGDIPEGYSVSREKKERFSLILESASTNQTSMYLCASRGRDSAYEQHFGPGTRLTVT.

In this sample, this clonotype turned up many times. The J gene is TRBJ1-3, the V gene TRBV5-1; unclear D gene. Trimming cost V 4 bases and J 0 bases, with 11 bases left between them. The CDR3 is 15 residues long. Germline V CDR1 and CDR2: SGHRS, YFSETQ. The CDR3 here is CASSPASYSGNTIYF. The DNA of the CDR3 is TGCGCCAGCAGCCCGGCTTCGTACTCTGGAAACACCATATATTTT.

This clonotype was observed many times. The rearrangement links TRBV27 to TRBJ2-7, with TRBD2 matching over 8 bases. The ends lost 6 bases at V and 6 bases at J; junction bases unmatched: 7. The CDR3 is 13 amino acids. Germline-derived CDR1 and CDR2 are MNHEY and SMNVEV (reference sequence). The DNA of the CDR3 is TGTGCCAGCAGACCTCGGGGGGGCATCGAGCAGTACTTC. This encodes CASRPRGGIEQYF.

This clonotype came up a few times. The J gene is TRBJ2-2, the V gene TRBV5-1, with D tentatively TRBD2 (6 bases). The length of the CDR3 is 15 residues. The V end was cut by 0 bases, the J end by 3 bases, with 9 bases between. From germline, CDR1 is SGHRS and CDR2 YFSETQ. CDR3 coding DNA: TGCGCCAGCAGCTTGGCTCGCGGGGACACCGGGGAGCTGTTTTTT. Translated, it gives CASSLARGDTGELFF. Combining the CDR3 with reference TRBV5-1 and TRBJ2-2 gives the whole variable domain KAGVTQTPRYLIKTRGQQVTLSCSPISGHRSVSWYQQTPGQGLQFLFEYFSETQRNKGNFPGRFSGRQFSNSRSEMNVSTLELGDSALYLCASSLARGDTGELFFGEGSRLTVL.